This TCR beta chain was found in a study of blood T cell repertoires in COVID-19. Study-level information: The cDNA or gDNA used as material had been derived from T cells, B-cell-depleted T cells, or PBMCs.

CDR1 is SEHNR and CDR2 is FQNEAQ in the germline V gene (reference sequence). The CDR3 runs 16 residues. The V gene lost 2 bases and the J gene lost 4 bases, with 17 bases spanning the gap. Some clones are missing from TCRdb's copy, which holds only in-frame ones; the method was immunoSEQ multiplex PCR. Among about 240,000 clones listed, roughly 90% were seen once. All enrollees were about 18 to 100 years old and from 24 US areas. Two negative PCRs, clearance, or symptom resolution had been documented for recovered Cohort 3 donors. The TCR was taken from a woman aged 30 to 39 who had recovered from COVID-19. V usage is TRBV7-9 and J usage is TRBJ2-5, with D perhaps matching TRBD2 (5 bases). Sequencing used PBMCs or T cells enriched from blood (not recorded which). The chain's CDR3 is CASSLNLRDVTETQYF. The CDR3 bases are TGTGCCAGCAGCTTAAATTTGAGGGATGTTACAGAGACCCAGTACTTC. Complete variable domain (other parts from reference TRBV7-9 and TRBJ2-5): DTGVSQNPRHKITKRGQNVTFRCDPISEHNRLYWYRQTLGQGPEFLTYFQNEAQLEKSRLLSDRFSAERPKGSFSTLEIQRTEQGDSAMYLCASSLNLRDVTETQYFGPGTRLLVL.